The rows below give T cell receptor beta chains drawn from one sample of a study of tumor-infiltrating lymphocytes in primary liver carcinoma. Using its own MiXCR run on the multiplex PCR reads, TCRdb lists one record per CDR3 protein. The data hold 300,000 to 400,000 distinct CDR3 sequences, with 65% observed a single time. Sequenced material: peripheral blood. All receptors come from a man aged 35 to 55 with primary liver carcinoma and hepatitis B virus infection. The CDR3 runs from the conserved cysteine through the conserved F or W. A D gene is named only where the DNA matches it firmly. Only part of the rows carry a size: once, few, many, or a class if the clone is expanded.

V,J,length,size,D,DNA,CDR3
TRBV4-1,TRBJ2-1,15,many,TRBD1,TGCGCCAGCTCCAGGGGGCGCGGCTCCTACAATGAGCAGTTCTTC,CASSRGRGSYNEQFF
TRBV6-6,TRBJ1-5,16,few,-,TGTGCCAGCAGTTACTCGATAGCACCCGGGGATCAGCCCCAGCATTTT,CASSYSIAPGDQPQHF
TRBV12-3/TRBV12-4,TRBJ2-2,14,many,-,TGTGCCAGCAGCCTAGACCTAGATGGCGGGGAGCTGTTTTTT,CASSLDLDGGELFF
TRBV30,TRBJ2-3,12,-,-,TGTTCCTGGAACCCCCCTGGCAGCCGGCCGTATTTT,CSWNPPGSRPYF
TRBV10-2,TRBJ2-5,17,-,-,TGCGCCAGCAGTGAGTCTGGCGGAGGCTACTTACAAGAGACCCACTACTTC,CASSESGGGYLQETHYF
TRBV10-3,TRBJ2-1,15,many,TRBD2,TGTGCCATCAGTGAGATGGTGGGAGGGCCGTATGAGCAGTTCTTC,CAISEMVGGPYEQFF
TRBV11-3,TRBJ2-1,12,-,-,TGTGCCAGCGGCTTGACAGACATTGGGCAGTTCTTC,CASGLTDIGQFF
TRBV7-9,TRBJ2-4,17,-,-,TGTGCCAGCAGCTCGTGGGGAGTGCCGGCACGCAAAAACATTCAGTACTTC,CASSSWGVPARKNIQYF
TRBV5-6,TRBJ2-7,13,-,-,TGTGCCAGCAGCGAGAAAGGGACGTACGAGCAGTACTTC,CASSEKGTYEQYF
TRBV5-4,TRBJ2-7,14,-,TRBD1,TGTGCCAGCAGCTTGGGACAGGGCTTATACGAGCAGTACTTC,CASSLGQGLYEQYF
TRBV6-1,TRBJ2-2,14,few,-,TGTGCCAGCAGTGAAGCCCCCCAAGCGGGGGAGCTGTTTTTT,CASSEAPQAGELFF
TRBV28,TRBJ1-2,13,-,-,TGTGCCAGTTCGGCAGGGGAGCCCCCTAGCTACACCTTC,CASSAGEPPSYTF
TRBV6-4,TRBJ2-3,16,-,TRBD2,TGTGTCAGCAGTGACTCGACTAGCGGGAGCACAGATACGCAATATTTT,CVSSDSTSGSTDTQYF
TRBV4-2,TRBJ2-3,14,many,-,TGTGCCAGCAGCCTAGACGCGCGGACAGATACGCAGTATTTT,CASSLDARTDTQYF
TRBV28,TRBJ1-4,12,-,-,TGTGCCAGCAGACCGGACGGGGAAAAACTGTTTTTT,CASRPDGEKLFF
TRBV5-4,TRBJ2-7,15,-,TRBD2,TGTGCCAACAGCTTGATAGCGGGAGGGCAGTACGAGCAGTACTTC,CANSLIAGGQYEQYF
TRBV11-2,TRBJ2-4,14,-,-,TGTGCCAGCAGCCCTCCAGGGAGTGATCACATTCACTACTTC,CASSPPGSDHIHYF
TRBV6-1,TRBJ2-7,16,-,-,TGTGCCAGCAGTGAAGGTCAGGGAAGGGGCTTGTACGAGCAGTACTTC,CASSEGQGRGLYEQYF
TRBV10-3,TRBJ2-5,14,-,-,TGTGCCATCAGTGACTCGACAGACCAAGAGACCCAGTACTTC,CAISDSTDQETQYF
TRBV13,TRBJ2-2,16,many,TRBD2,TGTGCCAGCAGCTTAGCGCGGGAGGTTTACACCGGGGAGCTGTTTTTT,CASSLAREVYTGELFF
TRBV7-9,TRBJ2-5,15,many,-,TGTGCCAGCAGCTTAGCTTTAGATAATCTGGAGACCCAGTACTTC,CASSLALDNLETQYF
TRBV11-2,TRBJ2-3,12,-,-,TGTGCTAACAGCTACGGCGCAGATACGCAGTATTTT,CANSYGADTQYF
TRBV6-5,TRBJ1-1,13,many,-,TGTGCCAGCAGTGACGGGGTAAACACTGAAGCTTTCTTT,CASSDGVNTEAFF
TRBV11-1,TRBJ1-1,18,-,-,TGTCCCAGCAGCTTAGAGGGGCCGGGAGTCGGCAGACACACTGAAGCTTTCTTT,CPSSLEGPGVGRHTEAFF
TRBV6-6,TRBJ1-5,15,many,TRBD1,TGTGCCAGCAGTTACGGGGGACAGGGTAATCAGCCCCAGCATTTT,CASSYGGQGNQPQHF
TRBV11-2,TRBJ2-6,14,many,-,TGTGCCAGCAGCCGGGACTCTGGGGCCAACGTCCTGACTTTC,CASSRDSGANVLTF
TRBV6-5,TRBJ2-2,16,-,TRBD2,TGTGTCAGCAGTTATCCGGGACTAGCGGGATTTGGGGAGCTGTTTTTT,CVSSYPGLAGFGELFF
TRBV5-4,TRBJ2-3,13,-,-,TGTGTCAGTAGCTTGGACGAGATTAATACGCAGTATTTT,CVSSLDEINTQYF
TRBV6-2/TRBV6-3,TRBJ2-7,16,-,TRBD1,TGTGCCAGCAGTTACCCCTTACAGGGGATCTCCTACGAGCAGTACTTC,CASSYPLQGISYEQYF
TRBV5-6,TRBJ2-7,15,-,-,TGTGCCAGCAGCTTGAAAAGGGCTCAGTCCTACGAGCAGTACTTC,CASSLKRAQSYEQYF
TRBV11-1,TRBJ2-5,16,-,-,TGTGTCAGCAGCTTGCAGATAGGGGCCCTACAAGAGACCCAGTACTTC,CVSSLQIGALQETQYF
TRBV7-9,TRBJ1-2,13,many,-,TGTGCCAGCAGCTTAAGACCAATGGGTGGCTACACCTTC,CASSLRPMGGYTF
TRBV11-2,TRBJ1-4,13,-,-,TGTGCCAGTAGCTTAGATCCTAGAGGAAAACTGTTTTTT,CASSLDPRGKLFF
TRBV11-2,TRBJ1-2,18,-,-,TGTGCAAGCAGCCCACTCTACCGAGAAGCCGGGTCCCTTCAGGGCTACACCTTC,CASSPLYREAGSLQGYTF
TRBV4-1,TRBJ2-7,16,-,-,TGCGCCATCAGCCAAGAATTAAGGGGTAGAGCCTATGAGCAGTACTTC,CAISQELRGRAYEQYF
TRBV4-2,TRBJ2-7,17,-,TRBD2,TGTACCAGCAGCCAAAGCCAAACGCGGGAGGGCCCACACGAACAGTACTTC,CTSSQSQTREGPHEQYF
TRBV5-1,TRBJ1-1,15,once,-,TGCGCCAGCACCTTGTTAGGAGGGGTGAACACTGAAGCTTTCTTT,CASTLLGGVNTEAFF
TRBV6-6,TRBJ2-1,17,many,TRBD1,TGTGCCAGCAGTTACTCTGGTCGGGACAGCGCCTACAATGAGCAGTTCTTC,CASSYSGRDSAYNEQFF
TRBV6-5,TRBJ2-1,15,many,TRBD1,TGTGCCAGCAGTTCCGGGACAGGGGGGGTTAATGAGCAGTTCTTC,CASSSGTGGVNEQFF
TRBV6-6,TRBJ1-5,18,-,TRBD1,TGTGCCAGGAGTTACAGTGGACAGGGGGCAGGGAGCAATGAGCCCCAGCATTTT,CARSYSGQGAGSNEPQHF
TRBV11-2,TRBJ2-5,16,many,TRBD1,TGTGCCAGCAGCTTAGATCTTGGGACAGGGGAAGAGACCCAGTACTTC,CASSLDLGTGEETQYF
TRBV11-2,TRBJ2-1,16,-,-,TGTGCCAGCAGTCCGGGCGAAAGGGTGGGTTACAATGAGCAGTTCTTT,CASSPGERVGYNEQFF
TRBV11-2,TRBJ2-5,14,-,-,TGTGCCAGCTGCTTAGATAGGGCCCAAGAGACCCAGTACTTC,CASCLDRAQETQYF
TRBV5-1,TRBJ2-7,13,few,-,TGCGCCAGCAGAGGGGACGGGGCCTACGAGCAGTACTTC,CASRGDGAYEQYF
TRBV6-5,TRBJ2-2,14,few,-,TGTGCCAGCAGCCTCGGGGGCCCCACCGGGGAGCTGTTTTTT,CASSLGGPTGELFF